The subject of this entry is one T cell receptor (beta chain). These data are taken from a study of blood T cell repertoires in COVID-19. Looking at the study overall: PBMCs, B-cell-depleted T cells, or T cells were the source of the cDNA or gDNA that made up the material.

The CDR3 spans 15 residues. Germline CDR1 reads SGHTS; CDR2 reads YDEGEE. V was pared by 4 bases and J by 2 bases, with 10 bases between. Authors' processing steps: The authors estimated nucleated cell counts from reference gene primer amplification. Assay used: immunoSEQ multiplex PCR; TCRdb lists only in-frame clones, some missing. V, J and clone size reflect that table, while D and trimming were determined from the DNA. The sample includes 93,000 or so clones, about 90% of them seen just once. This sequence joins TRBV5-8 and TRBJ1-6, with a weak D call TRBD1 (5 bases). Sequences were obtained from peripheral blood. This receptor was identified in a man aged 45-65 years in a cohort sampled during active COVID-19. CDR3 nucleotides: TGTGCCAGCAGCGGACCGGACACCTATAATTCACCCCTCCACTTT. This codes for CASSGPDTYNSPLHF. Filled out from reference TRBV5-8 and TRBJ1-6, the complete variable domain reads EAGVTQSPTHLIKTRGQQATLRCSPISGHTSVYWYQQALGLGLQFLLWYDEGEERNRGNFPPRFSGRQFPNYSSELNVNALELEDSALYLCASSGPDTYNSPLHFGNGTRLTVT.